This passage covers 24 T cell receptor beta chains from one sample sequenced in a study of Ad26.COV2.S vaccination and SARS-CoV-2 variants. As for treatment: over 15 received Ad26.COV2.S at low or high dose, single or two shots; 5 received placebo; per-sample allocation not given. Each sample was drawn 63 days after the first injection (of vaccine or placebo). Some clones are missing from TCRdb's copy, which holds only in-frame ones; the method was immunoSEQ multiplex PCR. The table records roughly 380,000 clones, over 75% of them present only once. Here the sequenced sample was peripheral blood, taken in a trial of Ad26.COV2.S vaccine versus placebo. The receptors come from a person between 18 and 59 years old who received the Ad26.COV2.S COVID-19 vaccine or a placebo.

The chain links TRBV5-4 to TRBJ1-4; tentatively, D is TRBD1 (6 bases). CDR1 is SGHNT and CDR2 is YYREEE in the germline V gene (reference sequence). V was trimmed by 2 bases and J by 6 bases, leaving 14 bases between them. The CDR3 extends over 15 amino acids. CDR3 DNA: TGTGCCAGCAGCTTTCGGATTTCAGGGGATGAAAAACTGTTTTTT. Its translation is CASSFRISGDEKLFF.

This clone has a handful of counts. The CDR3 region has the DNA TGTGCCAGCAGATCCTCAGAAGTATACAGAGCCCACCCTGGAAACACCATATATTTT. Protein: CASRSSEVYRAHPGNTIYF. The chain uses TRBV5-8 and TRBJ1-3; D unresolved. The CDR3 has 19 residues. Per germline, CDR1 SGHTS and CDR2 YDEGEE. The V end lost 5 bases, the J end lost 2 bases, and 26 bases lay between the germline ends.

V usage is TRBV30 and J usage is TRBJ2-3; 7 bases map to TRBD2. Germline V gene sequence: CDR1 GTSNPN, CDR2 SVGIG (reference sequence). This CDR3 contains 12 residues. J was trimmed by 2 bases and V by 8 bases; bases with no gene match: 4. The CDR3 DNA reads TGTGCCCAAAGCGGGGACACAGATACGCAGTATTTT. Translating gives CAQSGDTDTQYF. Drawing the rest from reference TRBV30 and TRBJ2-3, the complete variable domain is SQTIHQWPATLVQPVGSPLSLECTVEGTSNPNLYWYRQAAGRGLQLLFYSVGIGQISSEVPQNLSASRPQDRQFILSSKKLLLSDSGFYLCAQSGDTDTQYFGPGTRLTVL.

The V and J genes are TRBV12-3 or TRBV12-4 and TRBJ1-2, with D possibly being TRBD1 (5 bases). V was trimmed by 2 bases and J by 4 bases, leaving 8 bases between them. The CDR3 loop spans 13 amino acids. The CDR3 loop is CASSLSGTYGYTF. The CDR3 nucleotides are TGTGCCAGCAGTTTAAGTGGGACCTATGGCTACACCTTC.

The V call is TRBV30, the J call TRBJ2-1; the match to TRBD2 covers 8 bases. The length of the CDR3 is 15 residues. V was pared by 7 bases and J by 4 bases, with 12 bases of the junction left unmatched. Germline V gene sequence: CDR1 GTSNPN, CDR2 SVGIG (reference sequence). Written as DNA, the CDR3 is TGTGCCTCCAACCGGGGGGGGACGCCTTACAATGAGCAGTTCTTC. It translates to CASNRGGTPYNEQFF.

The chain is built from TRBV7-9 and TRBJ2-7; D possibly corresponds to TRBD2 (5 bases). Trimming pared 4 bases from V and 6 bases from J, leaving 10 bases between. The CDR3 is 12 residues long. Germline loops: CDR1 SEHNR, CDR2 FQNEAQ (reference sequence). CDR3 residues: CASSSAAGEQYF. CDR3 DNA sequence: TGTGCCAGCAGCTCCGCCGCGGGCGAGCAGTACTTC.

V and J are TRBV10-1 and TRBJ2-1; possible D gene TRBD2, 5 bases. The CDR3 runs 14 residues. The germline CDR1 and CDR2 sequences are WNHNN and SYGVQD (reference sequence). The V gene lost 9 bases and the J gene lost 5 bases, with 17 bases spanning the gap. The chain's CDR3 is CARLGCPLDNEQFF. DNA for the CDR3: TGCGCCAGACTAGGGTGCCCCTTAGACAATGAGCAGTTCTTC.

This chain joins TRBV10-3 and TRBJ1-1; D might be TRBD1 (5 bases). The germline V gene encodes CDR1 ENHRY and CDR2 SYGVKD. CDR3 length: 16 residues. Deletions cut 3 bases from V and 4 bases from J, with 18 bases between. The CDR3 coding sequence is TGTGCCATCAGTGAAGAATCCAGGGCGGGAGGCACTGAAGCTTTCTTT. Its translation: CAISEESRAGGTEAFF.

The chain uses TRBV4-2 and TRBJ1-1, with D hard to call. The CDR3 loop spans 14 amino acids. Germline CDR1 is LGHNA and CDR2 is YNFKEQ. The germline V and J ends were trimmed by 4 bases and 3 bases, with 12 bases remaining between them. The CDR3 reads CASSPLLMDTEAFF. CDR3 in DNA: TGTGCCAGCAGCCCCCTTCTGATGGACACTGAAGCTTTCTTT.

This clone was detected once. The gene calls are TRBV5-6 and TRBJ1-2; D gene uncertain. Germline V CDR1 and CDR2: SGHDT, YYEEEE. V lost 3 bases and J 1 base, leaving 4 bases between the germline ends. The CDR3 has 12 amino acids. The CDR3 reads CASSSDNYGYTF. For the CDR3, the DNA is TGTGCCAGCAGCTCCGATAACTATGGCTACACCTTC.

The CDR3 protein is CASSMNTEAFF. CDR3 DNA sequence: TGTGCCAGCTCCATGAACACTGAAGCTTTCTTT. This chain connects TRBV2 to TRBJ1-1; D unresolved. CDR3 size: 11 residues. The germline V gene has CDR1 SNHLY and CDR2 FYNNEI. Trimming left V 8 bases short and J 0 bases short, with 4 bases between. The full variable domain, rest sourced from reference TRBV2 and TRBJ1-1, is EPEVTQTPSHQVTQMGQEVILRCVPISNHLYFYWYRQILGQKVEFLVSFYNNEISEKSEIFDDQFSVERPDGSNFTLKIRSTKLEDSAMYFCASSMNTEAFFGQGTRLTVV.

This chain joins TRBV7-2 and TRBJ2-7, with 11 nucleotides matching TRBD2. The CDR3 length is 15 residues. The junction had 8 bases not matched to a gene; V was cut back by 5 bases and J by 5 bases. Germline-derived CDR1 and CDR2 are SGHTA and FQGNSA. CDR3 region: CASSPELAGGHEQYF. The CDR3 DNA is TGTGCCAGCAGCCCCGAGTTAGCGGGGGGGCACGAGCAGTACTTC.

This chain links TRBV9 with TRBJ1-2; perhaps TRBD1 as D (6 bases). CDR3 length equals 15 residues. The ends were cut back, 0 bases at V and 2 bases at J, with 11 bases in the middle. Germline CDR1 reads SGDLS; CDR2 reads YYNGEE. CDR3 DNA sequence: TGTGCCAGCAGCGTAGGGCAGGGGCTGAACTATGGCTACACCTTC. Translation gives CASSVGQGLNYGYTF.

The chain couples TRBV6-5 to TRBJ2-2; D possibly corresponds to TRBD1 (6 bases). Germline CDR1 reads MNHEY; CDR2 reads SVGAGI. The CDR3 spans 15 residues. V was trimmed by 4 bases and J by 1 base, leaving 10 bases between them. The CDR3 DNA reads TGTGCCAGCAGTTTTGTACAGGGGAACACCGGGGAGCTGTTTTTT. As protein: CASSFVQGNTGELFF.

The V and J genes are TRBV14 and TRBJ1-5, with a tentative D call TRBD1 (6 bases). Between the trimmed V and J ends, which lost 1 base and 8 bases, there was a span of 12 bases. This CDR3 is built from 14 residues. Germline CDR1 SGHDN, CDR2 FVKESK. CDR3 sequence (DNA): TGTGCCAGCAGCCAAGCAGGGGAGGGGAAGCCCCAGCATTTT. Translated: CASSQAGEGKPQHF.

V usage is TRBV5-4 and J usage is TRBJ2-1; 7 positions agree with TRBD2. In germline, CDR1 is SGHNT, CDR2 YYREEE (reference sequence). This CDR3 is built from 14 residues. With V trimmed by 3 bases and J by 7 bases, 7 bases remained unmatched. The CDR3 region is CASSSFREGNEQFF. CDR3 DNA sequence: TGTGCCAGCAGCTCGTTTAGGGAGGGGAATGAGCAGTTCTTC.

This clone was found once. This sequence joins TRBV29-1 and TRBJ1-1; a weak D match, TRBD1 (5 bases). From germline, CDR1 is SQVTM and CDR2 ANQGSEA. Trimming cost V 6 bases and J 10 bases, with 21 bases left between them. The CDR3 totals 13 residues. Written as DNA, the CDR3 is TGCAGCGTCGCCGGACTAGGGGTCTTAACAGCTTTCTTT. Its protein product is CSVAGLGVLTAFF. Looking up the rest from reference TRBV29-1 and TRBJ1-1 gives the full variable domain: SAVISQKPSRDICQRGTSLTIQCQVDSQVTMMFWYRQQPGQSLTLIATANQGSEATYESGFVIDKFPISRPNLTFSTLTVSNMSPEDSSIYLCSVAGLGVLTAFFGQGTRLTVV.

For the CDR3, the DNA is TGTGCCACCAGCAGGGACAGGGGGATCTATGGCTACACCTTC. It specifies CATSRDRGIYGYTF. The chain uses TRBV15 and TRBJ1-2; the match to TRBD1 covers 10 bases. V dropped 3 bases and J dropped 4; count of bases not matched to a gene: 2. The CDR3 runs 14 residues. From germline, CDR1 is LNHNV and CDR2 YYDKDF (reference sequence).

CDR3 bases: TGTGCCAGCAGCTTAAAGGGACTAGACACAGATACGCAGTATTTT. Its protein is CASSLKGLDTDTQYF. This rearrangement joins TRBV7-3 to TRBJ2-3; 8 bases line up with TRBD2. The V and J ends lost 1 base and 2 bases, in that order; junction bases with no gene match: 2. Germline V gene sequence: CDR1 SGHTA, CDR2 FQGTGA. The CDR3 totals 15 residues. The whole variable domain, filled in from reference TRBV7-3 and TRBJ2-3, reads GAGVSQTPSNKVTEKGKYVELRCDPISGHTALYWYRQSLGQGPEFLIYFQGTGAADDSGLPNDRFFAVRPEGSVSTLKIQRTERGDSAVYLCASSLKGLDTDTQYFGPGTRLTVL.

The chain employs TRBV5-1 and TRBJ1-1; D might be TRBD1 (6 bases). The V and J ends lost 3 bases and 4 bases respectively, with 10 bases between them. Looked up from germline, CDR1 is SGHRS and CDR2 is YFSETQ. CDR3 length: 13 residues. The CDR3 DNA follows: TGCGCCAGCAGCTCCACAGGGAGCACTGAAGCTTTCTTT. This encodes CASSSTGSTEAFF.

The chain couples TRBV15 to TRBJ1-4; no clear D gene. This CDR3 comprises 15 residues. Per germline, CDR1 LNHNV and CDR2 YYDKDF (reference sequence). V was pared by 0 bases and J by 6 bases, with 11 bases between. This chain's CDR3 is CATSRDRRKDEKLFF. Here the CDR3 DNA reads TGTGCCACCAGCAGAGATAGGAGAAAAGATGAAAAACTGTTTTTT.

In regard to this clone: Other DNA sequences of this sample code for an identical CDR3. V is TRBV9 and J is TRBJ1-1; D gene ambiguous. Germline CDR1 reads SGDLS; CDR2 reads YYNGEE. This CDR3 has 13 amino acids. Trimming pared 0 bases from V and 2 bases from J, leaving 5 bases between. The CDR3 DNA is TGTGCCAGCAGCGTAGAGGGTAACACTGAAGCTTTCTTT. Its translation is CASSVEGNTEAFF. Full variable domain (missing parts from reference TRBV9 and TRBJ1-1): DSGVTQTPKHLITATGQRVTLRCSPRSGDLSVYWYQQSLDQGLQFLIQYYNGEERAKGNILERFSAQQFPDLHSELNLSSLELGDSALYFCASSVEGNTEAFFGQGTRLTVV.

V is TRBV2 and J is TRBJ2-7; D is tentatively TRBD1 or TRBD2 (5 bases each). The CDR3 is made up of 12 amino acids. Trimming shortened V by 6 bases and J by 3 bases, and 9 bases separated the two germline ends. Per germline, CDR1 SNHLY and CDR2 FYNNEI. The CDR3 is CASRGDLYEQYF. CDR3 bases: TGTGCCAGCAGAGGGGACCTCTACGAGCAGTACTTC.

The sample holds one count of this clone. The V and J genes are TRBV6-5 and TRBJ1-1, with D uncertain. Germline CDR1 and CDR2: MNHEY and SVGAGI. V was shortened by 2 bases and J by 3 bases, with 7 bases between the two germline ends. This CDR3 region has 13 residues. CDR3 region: CASSYEEYTEAFF. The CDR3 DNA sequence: TGTGCCAGCAGTTACGAGGAATACACTGAAGCTTTCTTT.